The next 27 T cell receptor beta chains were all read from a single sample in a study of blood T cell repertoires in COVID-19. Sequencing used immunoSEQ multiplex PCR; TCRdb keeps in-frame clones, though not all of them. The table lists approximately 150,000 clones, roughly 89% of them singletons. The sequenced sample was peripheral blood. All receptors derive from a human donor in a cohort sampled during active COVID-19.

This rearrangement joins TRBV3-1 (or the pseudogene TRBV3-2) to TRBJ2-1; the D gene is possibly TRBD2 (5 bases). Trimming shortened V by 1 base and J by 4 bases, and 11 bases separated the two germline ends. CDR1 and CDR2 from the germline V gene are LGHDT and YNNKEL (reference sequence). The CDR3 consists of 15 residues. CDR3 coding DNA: TGTGCCAGCAGCCAAGGGCTAGCCGCTTACAATGAGCAGTTCTTC. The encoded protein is CASSQGLAAYNEQFF.

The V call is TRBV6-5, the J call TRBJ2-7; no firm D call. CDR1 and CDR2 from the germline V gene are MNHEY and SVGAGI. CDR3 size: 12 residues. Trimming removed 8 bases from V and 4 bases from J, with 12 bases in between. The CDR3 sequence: CASRDSRYEQYF. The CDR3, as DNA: TGTGCCAGCCGAGACTCTCGGTACGAGCAGTACTTC.

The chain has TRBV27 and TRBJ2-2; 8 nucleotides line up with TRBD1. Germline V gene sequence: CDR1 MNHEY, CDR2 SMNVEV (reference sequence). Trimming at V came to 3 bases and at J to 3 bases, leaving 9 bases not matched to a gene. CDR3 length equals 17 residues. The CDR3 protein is CASSFRLGQGYTGELFF. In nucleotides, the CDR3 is TGTGCCAGCAGTTTCAGACTCGGACAGGGTTACACCGGGGAGCTGTTTTTT.

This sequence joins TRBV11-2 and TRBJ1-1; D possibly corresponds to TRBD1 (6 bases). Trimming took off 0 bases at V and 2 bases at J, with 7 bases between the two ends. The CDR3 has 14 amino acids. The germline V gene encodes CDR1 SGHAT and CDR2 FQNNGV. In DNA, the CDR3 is TGTGCCAGCAGCTTAGAACAGGGAAACACTGAAGCTTTCTTT. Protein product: CASSLEQGNTEAFF.

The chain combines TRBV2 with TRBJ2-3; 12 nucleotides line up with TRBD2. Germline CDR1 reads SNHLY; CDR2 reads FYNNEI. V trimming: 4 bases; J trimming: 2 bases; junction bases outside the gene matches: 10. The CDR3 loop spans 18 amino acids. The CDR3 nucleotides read TGTGCCAGCAGTGCGAGGCTAGCGGGGGGGCTATCCACAGATACGCAGTATTTT. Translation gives CASSARLAGGLSTDTQYF.

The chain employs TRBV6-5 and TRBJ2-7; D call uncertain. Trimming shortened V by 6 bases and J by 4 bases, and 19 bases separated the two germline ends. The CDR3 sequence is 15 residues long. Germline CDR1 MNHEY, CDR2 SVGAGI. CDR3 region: CASSPAGRYMYEQYF. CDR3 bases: TGTGCCAGCAGCCCCGCCGGCAGGTATATGTACGAGCAGTACTTC.

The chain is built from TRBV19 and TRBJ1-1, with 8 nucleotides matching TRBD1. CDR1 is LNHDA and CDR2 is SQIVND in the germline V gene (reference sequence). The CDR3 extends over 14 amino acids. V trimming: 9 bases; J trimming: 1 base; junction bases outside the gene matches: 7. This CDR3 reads CASQIGQGNTEAFF. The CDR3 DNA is TGTGCCAGCCAGATTGGACAGGGGAACACTGAAGCTTTCTTT.

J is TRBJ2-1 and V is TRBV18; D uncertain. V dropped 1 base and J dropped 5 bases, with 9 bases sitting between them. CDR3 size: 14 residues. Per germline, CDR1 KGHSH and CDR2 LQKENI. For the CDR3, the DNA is TGTGCCAGCTCACCACTGGGCACGAACAATGAGCAGTTCTTC. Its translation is CASSPLGTNNEQFF.

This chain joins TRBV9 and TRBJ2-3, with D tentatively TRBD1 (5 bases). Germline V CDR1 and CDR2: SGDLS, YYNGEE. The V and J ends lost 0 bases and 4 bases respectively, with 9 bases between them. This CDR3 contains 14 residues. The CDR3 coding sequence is TGTGCCAGCAGCGTAGGAACAGGACCAGATACGCAGTATTTT. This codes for CASSVGTGPDTQYF.

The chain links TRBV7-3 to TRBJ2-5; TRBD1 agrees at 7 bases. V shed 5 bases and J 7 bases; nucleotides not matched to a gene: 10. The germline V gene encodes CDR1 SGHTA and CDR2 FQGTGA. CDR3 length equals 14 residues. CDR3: CASSVTGSSWTQYF. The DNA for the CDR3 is TGTGCCAGCAGCGTGACAGGGTCGTCGTGGACCCAGTACTTC.

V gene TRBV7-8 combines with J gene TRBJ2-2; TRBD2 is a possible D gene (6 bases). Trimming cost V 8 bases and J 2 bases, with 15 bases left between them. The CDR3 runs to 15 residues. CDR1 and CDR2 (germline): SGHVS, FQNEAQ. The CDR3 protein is CASREWDGNTGELFF. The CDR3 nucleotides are TGTGCCAGCCGGGAGTGGGACGGTAACACCGGGGAGCTGTTTTTT.

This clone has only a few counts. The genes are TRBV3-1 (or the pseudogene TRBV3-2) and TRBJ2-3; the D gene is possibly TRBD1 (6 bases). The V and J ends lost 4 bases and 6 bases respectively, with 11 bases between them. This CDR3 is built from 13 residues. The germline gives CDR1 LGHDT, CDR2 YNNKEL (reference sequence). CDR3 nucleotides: TGTGCCAGCAGCCGAAACAGGGACGATACGCAGTATTTT. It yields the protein CASSRNRDDTQYF.

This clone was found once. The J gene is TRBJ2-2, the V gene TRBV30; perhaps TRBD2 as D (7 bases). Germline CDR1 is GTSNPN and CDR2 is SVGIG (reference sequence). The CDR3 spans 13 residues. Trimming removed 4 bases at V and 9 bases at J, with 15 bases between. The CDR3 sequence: CAWNLGGLRELFF. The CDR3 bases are TGTGCCTGGAACCTCGGGGGGCTGCGGGAGCTGTTTTTT.

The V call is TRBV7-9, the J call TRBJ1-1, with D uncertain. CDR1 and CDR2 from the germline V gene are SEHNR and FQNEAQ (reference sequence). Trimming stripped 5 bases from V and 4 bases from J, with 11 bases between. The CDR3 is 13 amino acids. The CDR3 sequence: CASSTRTGTEAFF. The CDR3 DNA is TGTGCCAGCAGCACCCGAACGGGCACTGAAGCTTTCTTT.

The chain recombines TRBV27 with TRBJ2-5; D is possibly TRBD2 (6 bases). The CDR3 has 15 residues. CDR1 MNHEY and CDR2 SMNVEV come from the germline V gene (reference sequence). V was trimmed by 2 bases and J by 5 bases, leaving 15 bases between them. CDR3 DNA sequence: TGTGCCAGCAGTTTAGGGACTGCTCGGCGGGAGACCCAGTACTTC. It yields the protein CASSLGTARRETQYF.

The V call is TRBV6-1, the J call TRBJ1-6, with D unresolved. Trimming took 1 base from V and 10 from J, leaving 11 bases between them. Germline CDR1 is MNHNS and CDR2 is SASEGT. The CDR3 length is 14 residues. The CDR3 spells CASSEGAAESPLHF. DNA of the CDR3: TGTGCCAGCAGTGAAGGGGCAGCGGAATCACCCCTCCACTTT.

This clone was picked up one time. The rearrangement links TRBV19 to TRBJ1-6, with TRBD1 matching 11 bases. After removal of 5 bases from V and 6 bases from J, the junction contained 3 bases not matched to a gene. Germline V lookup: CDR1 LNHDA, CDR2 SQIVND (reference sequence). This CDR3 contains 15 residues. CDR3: CASSEGTGGNSPLHF. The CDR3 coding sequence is TGTGCCAGTAGTGAGGGGACAGGGGGTAATTCACCCCTCCACTTT. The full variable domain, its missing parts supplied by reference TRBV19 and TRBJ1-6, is DGGITQSPKYLFRKEGQNVTLSCEQNLNHDAMYWYRQDPGQGLRLIYYSQIVNDFQKGDIAEGYSVSREKKESFPLTVTSAQKNPTAFYLCASSEGTGGNSPLHFGNGTRLTVT.

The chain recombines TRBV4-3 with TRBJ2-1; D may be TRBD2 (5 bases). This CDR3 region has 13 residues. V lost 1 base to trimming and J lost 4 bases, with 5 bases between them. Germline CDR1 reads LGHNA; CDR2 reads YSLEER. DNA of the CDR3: TGCGCCAGCAGCCAAGGCGGGTACAATGAGCAGTTCTTC. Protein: CASSQGGYNEQFF.

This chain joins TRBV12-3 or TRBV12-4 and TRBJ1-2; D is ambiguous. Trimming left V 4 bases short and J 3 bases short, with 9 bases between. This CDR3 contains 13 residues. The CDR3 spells CASSSPFYYGYTF. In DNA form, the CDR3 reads TGTGCCAGCAGTTCCCCATTTTACTATGGCTACACCTTC.

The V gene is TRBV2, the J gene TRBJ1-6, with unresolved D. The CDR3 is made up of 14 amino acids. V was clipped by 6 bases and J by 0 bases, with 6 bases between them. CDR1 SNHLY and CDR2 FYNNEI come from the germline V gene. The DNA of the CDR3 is TGTGCCAGCAGAGTAGACTCCTATAATTCACCCCTCCACTTT. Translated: CASRVDSYNSPLHF.

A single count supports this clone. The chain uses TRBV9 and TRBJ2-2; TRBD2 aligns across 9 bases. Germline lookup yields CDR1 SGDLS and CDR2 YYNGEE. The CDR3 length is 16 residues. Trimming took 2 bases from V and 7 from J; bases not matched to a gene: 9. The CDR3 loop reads CASSVSAGGLGGELFF. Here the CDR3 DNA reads TGTGCCAGCAGCGTCTCAGCGGGGGGACTCGGCGGGGAGCTGTTTTTT.

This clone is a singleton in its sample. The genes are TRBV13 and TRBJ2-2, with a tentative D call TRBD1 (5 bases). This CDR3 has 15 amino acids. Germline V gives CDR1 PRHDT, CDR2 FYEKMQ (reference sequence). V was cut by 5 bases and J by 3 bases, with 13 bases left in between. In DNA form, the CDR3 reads TGTGCCAGCAGCGGCCGACAGTGGTACACCGGGGAGCTGTTTTTT. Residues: CASSGRQWYTGELFF.

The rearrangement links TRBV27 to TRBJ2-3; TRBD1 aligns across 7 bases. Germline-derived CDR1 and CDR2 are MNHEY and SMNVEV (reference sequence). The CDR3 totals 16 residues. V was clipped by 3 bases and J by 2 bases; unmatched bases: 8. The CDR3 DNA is TGTGCCAGCAGTTTCGACAGGGTTACATCCACAGATACGCAGTATTTT. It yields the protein CASSFDRVTSTDTQYF.

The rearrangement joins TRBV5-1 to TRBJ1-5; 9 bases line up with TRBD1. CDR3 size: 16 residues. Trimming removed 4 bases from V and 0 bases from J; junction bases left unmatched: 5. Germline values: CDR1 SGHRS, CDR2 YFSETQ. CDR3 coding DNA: TGCGCCAGCAGCCCGGGGACAGGGAGTAGCAATCAGCCCCAGCATTTT. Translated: CASSPGTGSSNQPQHF.

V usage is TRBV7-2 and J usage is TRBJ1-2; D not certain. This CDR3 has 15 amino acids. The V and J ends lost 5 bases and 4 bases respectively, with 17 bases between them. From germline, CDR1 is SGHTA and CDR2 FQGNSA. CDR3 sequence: CASSPRPGASYGYTF. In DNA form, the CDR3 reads TGTGCCAGCAGCCCGCGGCCCGGAGCTTCCTATGGCTACACCTTC.

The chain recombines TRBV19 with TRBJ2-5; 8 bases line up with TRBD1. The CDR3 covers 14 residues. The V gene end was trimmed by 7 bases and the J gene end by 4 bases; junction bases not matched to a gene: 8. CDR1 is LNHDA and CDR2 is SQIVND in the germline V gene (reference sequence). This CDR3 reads CASNGQGGAETQYF. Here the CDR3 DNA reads TGTGCCAGTAACGGACAGGGAGGAGCAGAGACCCAGTACTTC.

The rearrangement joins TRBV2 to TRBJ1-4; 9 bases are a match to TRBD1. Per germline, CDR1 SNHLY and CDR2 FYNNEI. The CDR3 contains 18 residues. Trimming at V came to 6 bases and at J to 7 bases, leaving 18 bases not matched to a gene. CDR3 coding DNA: TGTGCCAGCAGGACATCCGGGACAGGGACTAATGTTGGTGAAAAACTGTTTTTT. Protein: CASRTSGTGTNVGEKLFF.